This T cell receptor beta chain was found in a study of T cell repertoires in cytomegalovirus infection. Whole-study findings and limits: Accumulated public TCR beta family frequency recognized individuals carrying CMV together with the relevant HLA.

This clonotype was seen many times. Its specificity is unknown. Using its own MiXCR run on the reads, TCRdb lists one record per CDR3 protein. In the table there are approximately 500,000 distinct CDR3 sequences, about 11% of which are singletons. From germline, CDR1 is MDHEN and CDR2 SYDVKM. There are 13 residues in the CDR3. V was cut by 4 bases and J by 6 bases, with 10 bases left in between. The sample was PBMCs. This sequence originates from a human donor in good health (CMV status not recorded). Some clones in this sample may be carry-over from other donors' samples. The chain is built from TRBV28 and TRBJ1-5, with D possibly being TRBD1 (5 bases). The CDR3 region is CASSSRVGQPQHF. The CDR3 DNA is TGTGCCAGCAGTTCCAGGGTTGGTCAGCCCCAGCATTTT.